The 3 T cell receptor beta chains below come from one sample, sequenced in a study of early T cells in non-severe SARS-CoV-2 infection. One entry per CDR3 protein results from TCRdb running MiXCR on the 5' RACE reads. The table shows 80,000 or so distinct CDR3 sequences, with 5.5% to 7.5% occurring only once. Sequencing was carried out using whole blood. These receptor sequences come from an adult who was a healthcare worker with PCR-confirmed SARS-CoV-2 infection or an uninfected control (not recorded which).

This clonotype was observed a handful of times. This sequence joins TRBV12-3 or TRBV12-4 and TRBJ1-6; D might be TRBD1 (6 bases). This CDR3 region has 13 residues. Trimming removed 5 bases from V and 8 bases from J, with 10 bases in between. This CDR3 is CASSPRQDSPLHF. The CDR3 DNA reads as TGTGCCAGCAGTCCCCGACAGGATTCACCCCTCCACTTT.

This clonotype was seen at least ten times. The chain combines TRBV20-1 with TRBJ2-5; D may be TRBD1 (6 bases). V was shortened by 0 bases and J by 4 bases, with 21 bases between the two germline ends. This CDR3 has 17 amino acids. From germline, CDR1 is DFQATT and CDR2 SNEGSKA (reference sequence). The CDR3 DNA reads as TGCAGTGCTAGAGATCCCCGGGCAGGGGTGGCAGGAGAGACCCAGTACTTC. It codes for CSARDPRAGVAGETQYF.

The chain has TRBV28 and TRBJ2-1; 9 bases align to TRBD2. Per germline, CDR1 MDHEN and CDR2 SYDVKM. The ends lost 7 bases at V and 6 bases at J; junction bases unmatched: 7. This CDR3 spans 14 amino acids. The CDR3 bases are TGTGCCAGCATTTACGCGGGGGGGCGCAATGAGCAGTTCTTC. This gives the protein CASIYAGGRNEQFF.